This T cell receptor (beta chain) was retrieved from a study of blood T cell repertoires in COVID-19. Study in general: Samples came from the United States, Italy and Spain, spanning acute and convalescent COVID-19.

The V and J ends lost 4 bases and 7 bases, in that order; junction bases with no gene match: 10. Germline V lookup: CDR1 LNHDA, CDR2 SQIVND (reference sequence). The length of the CDR3 is 15 residues. Method: immunoSEQ multiplex PCR; TCRdb's copy keeps in-frame clones and lacks some. Of about 140,000 clones in the sample, approximately 90% are singletons; the top ten hold 9.5% to 11%. Sequenced sample: peripheral blood. The gene calls are TRBV19 and TRBJ1-5, with 7 bases matching TRBD1. This TCR was recovered from a woman at least 80 years old with acute or convalescent COVID-19. CDR3 coding DNA: TGTGCCAGTAGTACGCTACAGGGGCCGGGCCAGCCCCAGCATTTT. Its translation is CASSTLQGPGQPQHF.